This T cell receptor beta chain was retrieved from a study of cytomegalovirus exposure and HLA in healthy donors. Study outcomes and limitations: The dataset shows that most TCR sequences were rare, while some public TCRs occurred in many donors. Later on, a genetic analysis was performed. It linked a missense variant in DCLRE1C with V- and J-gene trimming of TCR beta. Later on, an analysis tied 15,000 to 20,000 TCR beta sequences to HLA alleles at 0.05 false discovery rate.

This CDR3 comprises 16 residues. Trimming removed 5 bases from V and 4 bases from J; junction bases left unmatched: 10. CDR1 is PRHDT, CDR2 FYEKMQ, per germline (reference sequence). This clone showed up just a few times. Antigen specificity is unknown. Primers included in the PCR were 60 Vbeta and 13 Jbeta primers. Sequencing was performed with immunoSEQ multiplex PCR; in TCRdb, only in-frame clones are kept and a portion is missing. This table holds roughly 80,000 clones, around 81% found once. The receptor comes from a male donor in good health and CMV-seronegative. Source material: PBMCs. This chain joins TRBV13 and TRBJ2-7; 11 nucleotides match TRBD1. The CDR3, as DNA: TGTGCCAGCAGCCCGCGGACAGGGGGCGCTGGATACGAGCAGTACTTC. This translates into CASSPRTGGAGYEQYF.